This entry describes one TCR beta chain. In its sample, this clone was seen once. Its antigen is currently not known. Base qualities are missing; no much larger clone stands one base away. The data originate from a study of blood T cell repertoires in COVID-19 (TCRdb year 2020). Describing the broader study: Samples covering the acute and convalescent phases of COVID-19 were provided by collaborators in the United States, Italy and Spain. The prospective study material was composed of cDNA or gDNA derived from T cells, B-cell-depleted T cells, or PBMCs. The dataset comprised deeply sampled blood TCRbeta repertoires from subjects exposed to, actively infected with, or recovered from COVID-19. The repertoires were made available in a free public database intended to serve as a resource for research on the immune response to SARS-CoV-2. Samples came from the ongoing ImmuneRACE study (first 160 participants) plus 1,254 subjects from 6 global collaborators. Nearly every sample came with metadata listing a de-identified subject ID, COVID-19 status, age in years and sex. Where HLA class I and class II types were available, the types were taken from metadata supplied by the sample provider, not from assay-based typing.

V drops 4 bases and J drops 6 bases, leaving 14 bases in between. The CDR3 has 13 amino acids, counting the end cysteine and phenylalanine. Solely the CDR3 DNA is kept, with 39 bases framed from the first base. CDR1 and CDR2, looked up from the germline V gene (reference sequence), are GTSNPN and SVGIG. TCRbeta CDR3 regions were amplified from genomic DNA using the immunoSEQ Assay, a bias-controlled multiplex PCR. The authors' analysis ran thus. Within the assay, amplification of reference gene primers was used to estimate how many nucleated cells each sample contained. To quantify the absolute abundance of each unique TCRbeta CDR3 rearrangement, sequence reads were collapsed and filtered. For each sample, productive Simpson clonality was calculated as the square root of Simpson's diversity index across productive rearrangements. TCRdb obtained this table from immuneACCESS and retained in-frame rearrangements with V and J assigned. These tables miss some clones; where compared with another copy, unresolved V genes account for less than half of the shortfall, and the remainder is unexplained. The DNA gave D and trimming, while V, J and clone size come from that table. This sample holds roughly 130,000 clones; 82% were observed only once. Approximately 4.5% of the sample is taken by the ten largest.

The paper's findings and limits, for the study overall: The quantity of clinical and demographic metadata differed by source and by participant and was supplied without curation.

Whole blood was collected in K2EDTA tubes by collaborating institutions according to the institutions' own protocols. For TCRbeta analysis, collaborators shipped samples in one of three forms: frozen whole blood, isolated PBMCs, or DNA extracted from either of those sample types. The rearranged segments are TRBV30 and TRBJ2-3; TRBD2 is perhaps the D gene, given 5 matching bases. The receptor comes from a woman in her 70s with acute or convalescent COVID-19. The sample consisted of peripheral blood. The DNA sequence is TGTGCCTGGAACCCGCTAGCATCTGATACGCAGTATTTT. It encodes CAWNPLASDTQYF. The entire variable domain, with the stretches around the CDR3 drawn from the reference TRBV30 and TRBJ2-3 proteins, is SQTIHQWPATLVQPVGSPLSLECTVEGTSNPNLYWYRQAAGRGLQLLFYSVGIGQISSEVPQNLSASRPQDRQFILSSKKLLLSDSGFYLCAWNPLASDTQYFGPGTRLTVL.